The present TCR beta chain was sequenced within a study of cytomegalovirus exposure and HLA in healthy donors. Libraries were prepared by immunoSEQ multiplex PCR; TCRdb keeps only in-frame clonotypes and omits some of them. The data hold about 110,000 clones, with 88% observed a single time. From the 120-subject validation cohort, which was separate from the roughly 670-subject first cohort, the donors were drawn. Points on this clone: Its antigen is undetermined.

Study results and limitations: Using the classifier, cytomegalovirus status was reportedly diagnosed with high specificity and sensitivity.

This CDR3 contains 16 residues. With 0 bases clipped from V and 9 bases from J, the junction kept 11 bases outside the gene matches. Germline values: CDR1 MNHEY, CDR2 SVGAGI. The clonotype originates from a woman under 30 in good health and CMV-seropositive. The specimen sequenced was PBMCs. This chain connects TRBV6-5 to TRBJ1-3; 7 nucleotides agree with TRBD1. CDR3 protein: CASSYSRDRIRSTIYF. CDR3 in DNA: TGTGCCAGCAGTTACTCGAGGGACAGAATCCGGAGCACCATATATTTT.